The 21 T cell receptor beta chains below all came from one sample that was sequenced in a study of cytomegalovirus exposure and HLA in healthy donors. Primers for the PCR totalled 60 Vbeta and 13 Jbeta. This table comes from immunoSEQ multiplex PCR, and its TCRdb copy is limited to in-frame clones, with some not included. Found here are 120,000 to 150,000 clones, approximately 80% of them singletons; the top ten hold less than 2%. The material sequenced was PBMCs. These receptors were collected from a man in his forties or fifties in good health and CMV-seronegative.

CDR3 nucleotide sequence: TGCGCCAGCAGCCAAGAAACACTAGCGGGGGGGCCCAGCACCGGGGAGCTGTTTTTT. Its protein product is CASSQETLAGGPSTGELFF. The V gene is TRBV4-1, the J gene TRBJ2-2, with 13 bases identical to TRBD2. The V gene's germline CDR1 is MGHRA and CDR2 YSYEKL. CDR3 length: 19 residues. The V gene end was trimmed by 0 bases and the J gene end by 4 bases; junction bases not matched to a gene: 8.

This clone was recorded once. The chain employs TRBV9 and TRBJ2-5, with TRBD2 identical over 12 bases. This CDR3 spans 17 amino acids. The junction had 11 bases not matched to a gene; V was cut back by 3 bases and J by 5 bases. Germline CDR1 is SGDLS and CDR2 is YYNGEE. The chain's CDR3 is CASSAPEASGGVETQYF. CDR3 sequence (DNA): TGTGCCAGCAGCGCCCCAGAGGCTAGCGGGGGGGTGGAGACCCAGTACTTC.

V gene TRBV28 combines with J gene TRBJ1-4; possibly TRBD1 for D (5 bases). The CDR3 contains 15 residues. Trimming left V 7 bases short and J 7 bases short, with 19 bases between. CDR1 MDHEN and CDR2 SYDVKM come from the germline V gene. For the CDR3, the DNA is TGTGCCAGCAAGACGGATAGGCGGGGGACTGAAAAACTGTTTTTT. Translated: CASKTDRRGTEKLFF.

This clone was counted only a few times. V and J are TRBV25-1 and TRBJ2-5; 7 positions match TRBD1. This CDR3 contains 13 residues. Germline CDR1 is MGHDK and CDR2 is SYGVNS. V lost 4 bases to trimming and J lost 7 bases; unmatched junction nucleotides: 6. Here the CDR3 DNA reads TGTGCCAGCAGTGCGACAGGGTCGTGGACCCAGTACTTC. This translates into CASSATGSWTQYF.

The rearrangement uses TRBV6-4 and TRBJ2-3; D is perhaps TRBD1 (6 bases). CDR1 MRHNA and CDR2 SNTAGT come from the germline V gene. The CDR3 totals 14 residues. Trimming left V 6 bases short and J 0 bases short, with 10 bases between. CDR3 in amino acids: CASRRTASTDTQYF. CDR3 coding DNA: TGTGCCAGCAGGAGGACAGCCAGCACAGATACGCAGTATTTT.

The DNA of the CDR3 is TGTGCCAGTGGTCAGGGCGGACAAGAGACCCAGTACTTC. The encoded protein is CASGQGGQETQYF. The V gene is TRBV6-5, the J gene TRBJ2-5; tentatively, D is TRBD1 (5 bases). Trimming shortened V by 9 bases and J by 2 bases, and 13 bases separated the two germline ends. CDR3 length: 13 residues. From germline, CDR1 is MNHEY and CDR2 SVGAGI.

The chain couples TRBV9 to TRBJ2-3, with 10 nucleotides matching TRBD2. Germline values: CDR1 SGDLS, CDR2 YYNGEE. V gave up 0 bases and J gave up 2 bases; unmatched junction bases: 3. The CDR3 is 16 amino acids. CDR3: CASSVGTSGTTDTQYF. The DNA of the CDR3 is TGTGCCAGCAGCGTAGGTACTAGCGGGACCACAGATACGCAGTATTTT.

This clone was detected only a few times. The chain recombines TRBV9 with TRBJ2-2; a weak D match, TRBD1 (6 bases). V was trimmed by 4 bases and J by 0 bases, leaving 10 bases between them. Germline V gene lookup returns CDR1 SGDLS and CDR2 YYNGEE. This CDR3 region has 15 residues. The CDR3 region has the DNA TGTGCCAGCAGCCTGGGGACATCGAACACCGGGGAGCTGTTTTTT. This gives the protein CASSLGTSNTGELFF.

This rearrangement joins TRBV6-6 to TRBJ1-5, with 10 bases fitting TRBD1. Germline assignment: CDR1 MNHNY and CDR2 SVGAGI (reference sequence). After removal of 7 bases from V and 2 bases from J, the junction contained 2 bases not matched to a gene. The CDR3 is 14 residues long. CDR3: CASIGTGGNQPQHF. DNA for the CDR3: TGTGCCAGCATAGGGACAGGGGGCAATCAGCCCCAGCATTTT.

The chain combines TRBV5-8 with TRBJ2-5; 8 nucleotides match TRBD1. Looked up from germline, CDR1 is SGHTS and CDR2 is YDEGEE. V lost 2 bases and J lost 4; bases outside the gene matches: 19. This CDR3 is 19 amino acids long. CDR3 in DNA: TGTGCCAGCAGCTTTTCCCCCCACGGCCAGGGGGCGCGCGGAGAGACCCAGTACTTC. It encodes CASSFSPHGQGARGETQYF.

The chain carries TRBV5-5 and TRBJ2-7; 7 nucleotides agree with TRBD2. From germline, CDR1 is SGHKS and CDR2 YYEKEE (reference sequence). CDR3 length equals 16 residues. V was pared by 3 bases and J by 5 bases, with 14 bases of the junction left unmatched. The DNA of the CDR3 is TGTGCCAGCAGCTCCCCAGACGGGTTGGGAGGGAACGAGCAGTACTTC. Protein: CASSSPDGLGGNEQYF.

The chain is built from TRBV28 and TRBJ1-3; no definite D call. This CDR3 contains 15 residues. The germline V gene encodes CDR1 MDHEN and CDR2 SYDVKM. Trimming took off 3 bases at V and 0 bases at J, with 9 bases between the two ends. CDR3 region: CASSLFPSSGNTIYF. As DNA, the CDR3 is TGTGCCAGCAGTTTGTTCCCGAGCTCTGGAAACACCATATATTTT. Variable domain in full (rest from reference TRBV28 and TRBJ1-3): DVKVTQSSRYLVKRTGEKVFLECVQDMDHENMFWYRQDPGLGLRLIYFSYDVKMKEKGDIPEGYSVSREKKERFSLILESASTNQTSMYLCASSLFPSSGNTIYFGEGSWLTVV.

The rearrangement joins TRBV27 to TRBJ2-3, with 7 bases aligning to TRBD2. Losses at the gene ends were 3 bases for V and 0 bases for J; bases not matched to a gene: 15. The CDR3 has 19 amino acids. Germline V gives CDR1 MNHEY, CDR2 SMNVEV (reference sequence). As DNA, the CDR3 is TGTGCCAGCAGTTTTATCGGAGGGAGGGCCGTCCGTAGCACAGATACGCAGTATTTT. Amino acids: CASSFIGGRAVRSTDTQYF.

This clone showed up just a few times. This chain uses TRBV28 with TRBJ2-3, with 12 bases identical to TRBD2. Trimming removed 5 bases from V and 5 bases from J; junction bases left unmatched: 8. The CDR3 runs to 16 residues. Per germline, CDR1 MDHEN and CDR2 SYDVKM. The CDR3 region is CASSASGRAGGDTQYF. The CDR3 bases are TGTGCCAGCAGTGCTAGCGGGAGGGCCGGAGGAGATACGCAGTATTTT.

The CDR3 loop reads CASSYVQNTEAFF. CDR3 bases: TGTGCCAGCAGTTACGTCCAGAACACTGAAGCTTTCTTT. The J gene is TRBJ1-1, the V gene TRBV6-5; D is unclear. There are 13 residues in the CDR3. Trimming took off 2 bases at V and 1 base at J, with 5 bases between the two ends. From germline, CDR1 is MNHEY and CDR2 SVGAGI.

The genes are TRBV7-6 and TRBJ1-1; no firm D call. V dropped 0 bases and J dropped 11 bases, with 13 bases sitting between them. The germline V gene encodes CDR1 SGHVS and CDR2 FNYEAQ. The CDR3 extends over 13 amino acids. CDR3 sequence: CASSLAQESSAFF. CDR3 DNA: TGTGCCAGCAGCTTAGCGCAAGAGTCTAGCGCTTTCTTT.

The CDR3 region has the DNA TGTGCCAGCAGCGTGGCCAGCGGGGGGCCGGAAGAGACCCAGTACTTC. The encoded protein is CASSVASGGPEETQYF. The chain is built from TRBV9 and TRBJ2-5; 9 nucleotides match TRBD2. This CDR3 region has 16 residues. Losses at the gene ends were 2 bases for V and 3 bases for J; bases not matched to a gene: 8. Germline CDR1 reads SGDLS; CDR2 reads YYNGEE.

V usage is TRBV7-2 and J usage is TRBJ2-2; possible D gene TRBD2, 6 bases. Germline V lookup: CDR1 SGHTA, CDR2 FQGNSA. V lost 1 base and J lost 5, with 11 bases in between. This CDR3 contains 15 residues. The CDR3 sequence: CASSLVGLATGELFF. CDR3 coding DNA: TGTGCCAGCAGCTTAGTGGGCCTAGCGACCGGGGAGCTGTTTTTT.

This clone was seen once. The V gene is TRBV18, the J gene TRBJ2-5; 12 positions match TRBD1. The closer fit of TRBJ2-7 to the DNA end suggests the J call may be wrong. Germline V lookup: CDR1 KGHSH, CDR2 LQKENI. The CDR3 has 14 residues. CDR3 DNA sequence: TGTGCCAGCTCCCGGGACAGGGGGCAGTACGAGCAGTACTTC. Protein sequence: CASSRDRGQYEQYF.

V and J are TRBV11-2 and TRBJ1-1; D ambiguous. Germline V gene sequence: CDR1 SGHAT, CDR2 FQNNGV. This CDR3 spans 15 amino acids. Trimming removed 1 base at V and 0 bases at J, with 9 bases between. CDR3 sequence reads: CASSLGGIMNTEAFF. CDR3 sequence (DNA): TGTGCCAGCAGCTTAGGAGGTATCATGAACACTGAAGCTTTCTTT.

The chain recombines TRBV4-3 with TRBJ2-3; 12 bases fit TRBD2. With V trimmed by 3 bases and J by 5 bases, 6 bases remained unmatched. The CDR3 has 16 amino acids. Germline-derived CDR1 and CDR2 are LGHNA and YSLEER. CDR3 sequence reads: CASSQDPSGGGDTQYF. Written as DNA, the CDR3 is TGCGCCAGCAGCCAGGACCCTAGCGGGGGGGGAGATACGCAGTATTTT.